The clone carrying this TCR beta chain has a count of ten or more. This sample was included in a study of identical twins. A single record per CDR3 protein comes from TCRdb applying MiXCR to the 5' RACE reads. The data show about 150,000 distinct CDR3 sequences, with approximately 4% seen just once and around 8% held by the top ten. Germline CDR1 and CDR2: MNHEY and SVGEGT. This CDR3 spans 15 amino acids. V trimming: 0 bases; J trimming: 7 bases; junction bases outside the gene matches: 7. The chain joins TRBV6-2 or TRBV6-3 to TRBJ2-5; the match to TRBD2 covers 8 bases. Sequenced material: memory T cells sorted from blood. This clonotype was obtained from a man younger than 35 in good health. The CDR3 protein is CASSYSRREAGTQYF. In nucleotides, the CDR3 is TGTGCCAGCAGTTACTCGAGGCGGGAGGCGGGGACCCAGTACTTC.